The 29 T cell receptor beta chains listed next were all sequenced from one sample in a study of blood T cell repertoires in COVID-19. TCRdb keeps only in-frame clones here, not all; method: immunoSEQ multiplex PCR. Here the sample spans about 32,000 clones, 86% being singletons. Sequencing was done on a sample of peripheral blood. The receptors originated from a woman aged 80 or over with active or convalescent COVID-19.

This clone was detected only a few times. The genes are TRBV5-1 and TRBJ1-3; 8 nucleotides match TRBD1. Germline CDR1 reads SGHRS; CDR2 reads YFSETQ. The CDR3 has 15 residues. Trimming cost V 4 bases and J 4 bases; bases outside gene matches: 7. The CDR3 DNA follows: TGCGCCAGCAGCCCCGGACAGGGAATCGGAAACACCATATATTTT. This translates into CASSPGQGIGNTIYF.

This clone was observed a few times. This sequence joins TRBV3-1 (or the pseudogene TRBV3-2) and TRBJ1-3; no definite D call. The CDR3 spans 16 residues. The V gene's germline CDR1 is LGHDT and CDR2 YNNKEL (reference sequence). V was trimmed by 4 bases and J by 0 bases, leaving 13 bases between them. The CDR3 DNA follows: TGTGCCAGCAGCCCCCAATCGAGCTTCTCTGGAAACACCATATATTTT. Protein product: CASSPQSSFSGNTIYF.

V and J are TRBV5-1 and TRBJ2-2, with 7 bases that match TRBD1. The CDR3 extends over 15 amino acids. Trimming cost V 2 bases and J 6 bases; bases outside gene matches: 7. The germline V gene encodes CDR1 SGHRS and CDR2 YFSETQ. The CDR3 region has the DNA TGCGCCAGCAGCTTACGACAGGGTGAGGCCGGGGAGCTGTTTTTT. This sequence encodes CASSLRQGEAGELFF. The full variable domain, in which reference TRBV5-1 and TRBJ2-2 provide the parts outside the CDR3, is KAGVTQTPRYLIKTRGQQVTLSCSPISGHRSVSWYQQTPGQGLQFLFEYFSETQRNKGNFPGRFSGRQFSNSRSEMNVSTLELGDSALYLCASSLRQGEAGELFFGEGSRLTVL.

J is TRBJ2-7 and V is TRBV15; perhaps TRBD2 as D (7 bases). The CDR3 runs to 16 residues. Germline V lookup: CDR1 LNHNV, CDR2 YYDKDF (reference sequence). The V and J ends lost 3 bases and 6 bases respectively, with 21 bases between them. The CDR3 protein is CATSSLGGGALSEQYF. The CDR3 bases are TGTGCCACCAGCAGCTTAGGTGGGGGGGCGCTTTCCGAGCAGTACTTC.

The V call is TRBV7-9, the J call TRBJ1-4; TRBD1 aligns across 8 bases. The junction had 4 bases not matched to a gene; V was cut back by 4 bases and J by 0 bases. The length of the CDR3 is 16 residues. Germline loops: CDR1 SEHNR, CDR2 FQNEAQ (reference sequence). CDR3 sequence reads: CASSSRQGTTNEKLFF. The CDR3 DNA reads as TGTGCCAGCAGCTCCCGACAGGGGACAACTAATGAAAAACTGTTTTTT. Supplemented by reference TRBV7-9 and TRBJ1-4, the full variable domain reads DTGVSQNPRHKITKRGQNVTFRCDPISEHNRLYWYRQTLGQGPEFLTYFQNEAQLEKSRLLSDRFSAERPKGSFSTLEIQRTEQGDSAMYLCASSSRQGTTNEKLFFGSGTQLSVL.

This clone appeared a single time. The V gene is TRBV7-8, the J gene TRBJ2-3; unclear D gene. The CDR3 totals 14 residues. V shed 3 bases and J shed 1 base, with 8 bases lying between them. Germline lookup yields CDR1 SGHVS and CDR2 FQNEAQ. The CDR3 DNA is TGTGCCAGCAGCTTTCCTTCTGGCACAGATACGCAGTATTTT. It translates to CASSFPSGTDTQYF.

The V gene is TRBV9, the J gene TRBJ2-1, with 10 bases aligning to TRBD2. The CDR3 spans 19 residues. Germline V gives CDR1 SGDLS, CDR2 YYNGEE. The ends lost 0 bases at V and 0 bases at J; junction bases unmatched: 9. CDR3 amino acids: CASSVVGSGRTISYNEQFF. CDR3 nucleotides: TGTGCCAGCAGCGTAGTTGGTAGCGGGAGGACTATCTCCTACAATGAGCAGTTCTTC.

The chain has TRBV3-1 (or the pseudogene TRBV3-2) and TRBJ1-2; D not resolved. Germline CDR1 LGHDT, CDR2 YNNKEL (reference sequence). This CDR3 spans 14 amino acids. The ends were cut back, 1 base at V and 4 bases at J, with 10 bases in the middle. The CDR3 here is CASSQGGQIYGYTF. The CDR3 DNA follows: TGTGCCAGCAGCCAAGGAGGTCAAATCTATGGCTACACCTTC.

The chain joins TRBV28 to TRBJ2-7; tentatively, D is TRBD2 (6 bases). The CDR3 spans 14 residues. Trimming stripped 0 bases from V and 2 bases from J, with 8 bases between. In germline, CDR1 is MDHEN, CDR2 SYDVKM. CDR3 amino acids: CASSLWEGTYEQYF. The DNA of the CDR3 is TGTGCCAGCAGTTTATGGGAGGGAACCTACGAGCAGTACTTC.

The chain recombines TRBV7-2 with TRBJ2-3; D may be TRBD2 (6 bases). The V end lost 2 bases, the J end lost 1 base, and 10 bases lay between the germline ends. Germline lookup yields CDR1 SGHTA and CDR2 FQGNSA. CDR3 length: 15 amino acids. The CDR3 spells CASSLMWEGTDTQYF. The CDR3 DNA reads TGTGCCAGCAGCTTAATGTGGGAGGGCACAGATACGCAGTATTTT.

The V gene is TRBV7-9, the J gene TRBJ2-7; 7 bases fit TRBD2. The CDR3 runs 17 residues. Germline CDR1 reads SEHNR; CDR2 reads FQNEAQ (reference sequence). The trim removed 5 bases at V and 3 bases at J, leaving 16 bases unmatched. This CDR3 reads CASSPPWVAGPLYEQYF. The CDR3, as DNA: TGTGCCAGCAGCCCCCCGTGGGTAGCGGGTCCCCTCTACGAGCAGTACTTC.

V and J are TRBV5-1 and TRBJ1-5, with D unresolved. Germline V CDR1 and CDR2: SGHRS, YFSETQ. Trimming pared 0 bases from V and 2 bases from J, leaving 6 bases between. This CDR3 region has 14 residues. This CDR3 reads CASSLAGGNQPQHF. The CDR3 nucleotides read TGCGCCAGCAGCTTGGCGGGTGGCAATCAGCCCCAGCATTTT.

This chain joins TRBV5-4 and TRBJ1-1; D is uncertain. The CDR3 has 15 amino acids. The germline gives CDR1 SGHNT, CDR2 YYREEE (reference sequence). The germline V and J ends were trimmed by 4 bases and 6 bases, with 19 bases remaining between them. The CDR3 DNA sequence: TGTGCCAGCAGCGCCTTCACCGAACCGAGGGCTGAAGCTTTCTTT. Encoded protein: CASSAFTEPRAEAFF.

In nucleotides, the CDR3 is TGTGCCAGCAGGGGTACGTCGGGATTTAACTATGGCTACACCTTC. Translating it yields CASRGTSGFNYGYTF. The chain couples TRBV7-8 to TRBJ1-2; D is unresolved. Germline values: CDR1 SGHVS, CDR2 FQNEAQ. The CDR3 contains 15 residues. Trimming took off 6 bases at V and 1 base at J, with 15 bases between the two ends.

The CDR3 loop reads CSVGQSYSYNEQFF. For the CDR3, the DNA is TGCAGCGTCGGACAGTCCTATTCCTACAATGAGCAGTTCTTC. The V call is TRBV29-1, the J call TRBJ2-1, with a possible D match to TRBD1 (6 bases). Germline V gives CDR1 SQVTM, CDR2 ANQGSEA. Trimming shortened V by 6 bases and J by 1 base, and 13 bases separated the two germline ends. CDR3 length: 14 residues.

The chain combines TRBV9 with TRBJ2-7; D remains unclear. The V and J ends lost 4 bases and 1 base respectively, with 12 bases between them. Per germline, CDR1 SGDLS and CDR2 YYNGEE. CDR3 size: 14 residues. The CDR3 bases are TGTGCCAGCAGCCCGCAGACATCATCCTACGAGCAGTACTTC. Translated, it gives CASSPQTSSYEQYF.

CDR3 DNA sequence: TGCGCCAGCAGCTTGGCCATGCAGGGGGCGCAGGGTGGCTACACCTTC. This gives the protein CASSLAMQGAQGGYTF. This rearrangement joins TRBV5-1 to TRBJ1-2; 8 bases fit TRBD1. The ends lost 0 bases at V and 7 bases at J; junction bases unmatched: 11. There are 16 residues in the CDR3. Germline CDR1 and CDR2: SGHRS and YFSETQ.

V gene TRBV18 combines with J gene TRBJ2-2, with no clear D. V was shortened by 3 bases and J by 1 base, with 15 bases between the two germline ends. Germline-derived CDR1 and CDR2 are KGHSH and LQKENI. CDR3 size: 17 residues. The CDR3 sequence: CASSPSYPARNTGELFF. The DNA for the CDR3 is TGTGCCAGCTCACCCTCTTACCCAGCTAGGAACACCGGGGAGCTGTTTTTT.

The rearrangement uses TRBV3-1 (or the pseudogene TRBV3-2) and TRBJ1-5; a possible D gene is TRBD1 (6 bases). The CDR3 has 15 residues. Per germline, CDR1 LGHDT and CDR2 YNNKEL (reference sequence). Trimming took 1 base from V and 0 from J, leaving 7 bases between them. CDR3 protein: CASSQGQDSNQPQHF. For the CDR3, the DNA is TGTGCCAGCAGCCAAGGACAGGATAGCAATCAGCCCCAGCATTTT.

The chain couples TRBV2 to TRBJ2-5, with TRBD2 matching 11 bases. This CDR3 is 14 amino acids long. Germline loops: CDR1 SNHLY, CDR2 FYNNEI. The V and J ends lost 4 bases and 5 bases, in that order; junction bases with no gene match: 3. CDR3 sequence (DNA): TGTGCCAGCAGTGGGGGACTAGCGGAGGAGACCCAGTACTTC. Protein sequence: CASSGGLAEETQYF. Supplemented by reference TRBV2 and TRBJ2-5, the full variable domain reads EPEVTQTPSHQVTQMGQEVILRCVPISNHLYFYWYRQILGQKVEFLVSFYNNEISEKSEIFDDQFSVERPDGSNFTLKIRSTKLEDSAMYFCASSGGLAEETQYFGPGTRLLVL.

In this sample, this clone turned up a few times. The gene calls are TRBV9 and TRBJ2-5, with 9 bases aligning to TRBD2. Losses at the gene ends were 0 bases for V and 3 bases for J; bases not matched to a gene: 6. Germline V gene sequence: CDR1 SGDLS, CDR2 YYNGEE. The CDR3 is 16 amino acids. The CDR3 spells CASSVGGGRVKETQYF. CDR3 sequence (DNA): TGTGCCAGCAGCGTAGGTGGCGGGAGGGTTAAAGAGACCCAGTACTTC.

Note on this clone: Germline is not matched at one junction end, which may reflect a read error. The chain has TRBV29-1 and TRBJ2-3; D is perhaps TRBD2 (5 bases). Germline CDR1 and CDR2: SQVTM and ANQGSEA. CDR3 length equals 12 residues. The CDR3 here is CSFSPSRDTQYF. The CDR3 DNA reads as TGCAGCTTCAGTCCTAGCAGAGATACGCAGTATTTT.

Judged by abundance, this clone is medium-sized. The chain uses TRBV7-2 and TRBJ1-5; D ambiguous. CDR3 length: 13 amino acids. V dropped 3 bases and J dropped 2 bases, with 5 bases sitting between them. Germline V lookup: CDR1 SGHTA, CDR2 FQGNSA. CDR3 bases: TGTGCCAGCAGCTTGAGAGGCAATCAGCCCCAGCATTTT. As protein: CASSLRGNQPQHF.

The chain couples TRBV9 to TRBJ1-5, with TRBD1 matching over 8 bases. V trimming: 3 bases; J trimming: 5 bases; junction bases outside the gene matches: 7. CDR3 size: 15 residues. Germline values: CDR1 SGDLS, CDR2 YYNGEE. The CDR3 loop reads CASSAGQEDYQPQHF. The CDR3, as DNA: TGTGCCAGCAGCGCGGGACAGGAGGACTATCAGCCCCAGCATTTT.

This clone came up once. The V gene is TRBV28, the J gene TRBJ1-5; D might be TRBD1 (5 bases). Germline CDR1 is MDHEN and CDR2 is SYDVKM. This CDR3 is 15 amino acids long. V lost 5 bases to trimming and J lost 2 bases, with 13 bases between them. The chain's CDR3 is CASSNEGAGNQPQHF. As DNA, the CDR3 is TGTGCCAGCAGTAACGAAGGGGCTGGCAATCAGCCCCAGCATTTT.

The chain has TRBV2 and TRBJ1-5; tentative D call: TRBD1 (5 bases). The CDR3 extends over 13 amino acids. Germline V gene lookup returns CDR1 SNHLY and CDR2 FYNNEI. The V and J ends lost 0 bases and 11 bases respectively, with 11 bases between them. DNA for the CDR3: TGTGCCAGCAGTGAAGCGCTTGGAGGGGCCCAGCATTTT. Translation: CASSEALGGAQHF.

J is TRBJ2-1 and V is TRBV25-1; the D gene is possibly TRBD2 (5 bases). The ends were cut back, 0 bases at V and 4 bases at J, with 19 bases in the middle. Germline V lookup: CDR1 MGHDK, CDR2 SYGVNS. This CDR3 is 18 amino acids long. In nucleotides, the CDR3 is TGTGCCAGCAGTGAATACTTCGTCACAGCGGATAAGTACAATGAGCAGTTCTTC. It specifies CASSEYFVTADKYNEQFF.

J is TRBJ2-3 and V is TRBV25-1; D remains unclear. Germline V CDR1 and CDR2: MGHDK, SYGVNS. V was clipped by 2 bases and J by 6 bases, with 12 bases between them. The CDR3 extends over 14 amino acids. As DNA, the CDR3 is TGTGCCAGCAGTGAACCCAAACGAGGTGATACGCAGTATTTT. Translating gives CASSEPKRGDTQYF.

The rearrangement links TRBV7-2 to TRBJ2-2, with D perhaps matching TRBD2 (5 bases). Germline lookup yields CDR1 SGHTA and CDR2 FQGNSA. The CDR3 runs to 13 residues. V shed 6 bases and J shed 7 bases, with 12 bases lying between them. CDR3 nucleotides: TGTGCCAGCAGGGGGAGTCTGATCGGGGAGCTGTTTTTT. Its translation: CASRGSLIGELFF. The entire variable domain, with the rest obtained from reference TRBV7-2 and TRBJ2-2, is as follows: GAGVSQSPSNKVTEKGKDVELRCDPISGHTALYWYRQSLGQGLEFLIYFQGNSAPDKSGLPSDRFSAERTGGSVSTLTIQRTQQEDSAVYLCASRGSLIGELFFGEGSRLTVL.